Shown below are 21 T cell receptor beta chains from a single sample sequenced in a study of cytomegalovirus exposure and HLA in healthy donors. The PCR employed 60 Vbeta primers together with 13 Jbeta primers. Only in-frame clones appear in the TCRdb table, and some are missing; sequencing was by immunoSEQ multiplex PCR. This sample's clone table lists 85,000 or so clones. The sequenced sample was PBMCs. These TCRs come from a woman aged 25 to 45 in good health and CMV-seronegative.

CDR3 bases: TGTGCCTGGAGCCGGACTAGCGGGAGAGAGACCCAGTACTTC. Translation gives CAWSRTSGRETQYF. The chain uses TRBV30 and TRBJ2-5, with TRBD2 matching over 13 bases. CDR3 length: 14 residues. The germline V gene encodes CDR1 GTSNPN and CDR2 SVGIG (reference sequence). V gave up 3 bases and J gave up 4 bases; unmatched junction bases: 2.

This sequence joins TRBV4-1 and TRBJ1-1; D not resolved. V was shortened by 8 bases and J by 0 bases, with 10 bases between the two germline ends. Germline loops: CDR1 MGHRA, CDR2 YSYEKL. This CDR3 comprises 13 residues. The CDR3 loop is CASRPGMNTEAFF. The CDR3 DNA sequence: TGCGCCAGCCGCCCCGGGATGAACACTGAAGCTTTCTTT.

The rearrangement uses TRBV30 and TRBJ2-2; D is possibly TRBD2 (6 bases). Trimming left V 1 base short and J 9 bases short, with 15 bases between. Germline values: CDR1 GTSNPN, CDR2 SVGIG (reference sequence). The CDR3 runs to 14 residues. CDR3 DNA: TGTGCCTGGAGTGCGGGGGTACTGGACCGGGAGCTGTTTTTT. Translated, it gives CAWSAGVLDRELFF.

The rearrangement links TRBV30 to TRBJ2-3, with 7 bases that match TRBD2. Looked up from germline, CDR1 is GTSNPN and CDR2 is SVGIG (reference sequence). Losses at the gene ends were 1 base for V and 0 bases for J; bases not matched to a gene: 4. The CDR3 is 15 residues long. The DNA for the CDR3 is TGTGCCTGGAGTGCCCGGGGGGTAAGCACAGATACGCAGTATTTT. Translated, it gives CAWSARGVSTDTQYF.

The chain has TRBV4-2 and TRBJ2-7; 10 bases match TRBD1. With 0 bases clipped from V and 6 bases from J, the junction kept 5 bases outside the gene matches. The CDR3 loop spans 15 amino acids. CDR1 and CDR2 (germline): LGHNA, YNFKEQ. CDR3 DNA: TGTGCCAGCAGCCAAGACGGGACAGGGGTAGGCGAGCAGTACTTC. It specifies CASSQDGTGVGEQYF.

V and J are TRBV6-1 and TRBJ1-5; 9 bases are a match to TRBD1. V trimming: 2 bases; J trimming: 2 bases; junction bases outside the gene matches: 7. From germline, CDR1 is MNHNS and CDR2 SASEGT. The CDR3 covers 17 residues. CDR3 bases: TGTGCCAGCAGTGAAAGACGACAGGGGGTCGGCAATCAGCCCCAGCATTTT. Encoded protein: CASSERRQGVGNQPQHF.

This chain joins TRBV10-3 and TRBJ2-5; 7 positions match TRBD1. V dropped 4 bases and J dropped 5; count of bases not matched to a gene: 4. The CDR3 runs 13 residues. Germline-derived CDR1 and CDR2 are ENHRY and SYGVKD. CDR3 in DNA: TGTGCCATCAGTGCCACAGGGGCCGAGACCCAGTACTTC. It specifies CAISATGAETQYF.

The V call is TRBV18, the J call TRBJ1-2; D remains unclear. CDR3 size: 13 residues. V was clipped by 6 bases and J by 0 bases, with 8 bases between them. Germline V CDR1 and CDR2: KGHSH, LQKENI. CDR3 nucleotides: TGTGCCAGCTCGTCAGATACTAACTATGGCTACACCTTC. It is translated as CASSSDTNYGYTF.

The gene calls are TRBV7-9 and TRBJ1-2; D is uncertain. From germline, CDR1 is SEHNR and CDR2 FQNEAQ (reference sequence). The CDR3 has 12 residues. Trimming removed 10 bases from V and 7 bases from J, with 16 bases in between. The CDR3 DNA sequence: TGTGCCACCTTTGGAGAGGTGTCTGGCTACACCTTC. Amino acid sequence: CATFGEVSGYTF.

The chain uses TRBV5-6 and TRBJ2-6; 13 bases match TRBD2. CDR1 is SGHDT, CDR2 YYEEEE, per germline. J gave up 1 base and V 7 bases, and 8 bases lay outside the gene matches. CDR3 length equals 18 residues. CDR3 sequence: CASHYRTSGRSGANVLTF. The CDR3 DNA follows: TGTGCCAGCCACTACCGGACTAGCGGGAGATCTGGGGCCAACGTCCTGACTTTC.

V is TRBV9 and J is TRBJ1-4; D not certain. The CDR3 length is 12 residues. Germline V CDR1 and CDR2: SGDLS, YYNGEE. The V gene lost 0 bases and the J gene lost 7 bases, with 4 bases spanning the gap. CDR3 residues: CASSVACEKLFF. In DNA, the CDR3 is TGTGCCAGCAGCGTAGCTTGTGAAAAACTGTTTTTT.

The rearrangement joins TRBV7-8 to TRBJ2-1; the match to TRBD2 covers 8 bases. The V gene end was trimmed by 3 bases and the J gene end by 7 bases; junction bases not matched to a gene: 8. There are 15 residues in the CDR3. The V gene's germline CDR1 is SGHVS and CDR2 FQNEAQ. Here the CDR3 DNA reads TGTGCCAGCAGCTTTAGCGGGGCCGTCGGGAATGAGCAGTTCTTC. Residues: CASSFSGAVGNEQFF.

CDR3 nucleotide sequence: TGTGCCTGGAAATGGGGCATGAACACTGAAGCTTTCTTT. It translates to CAWKWGMNTEAFF. The chain carries TRBV30 and TRBJ1-1, with a possible D match to TRBD1 (5 bases). Between the trimmed V and J ends, which lost 4 bases and 0 bases, there was a span of 9 bases. The CDR3 loop spans 13 amino acids. The germline gives CDR1 GTSNPN, CDR2 SVGIG (reference sequence).

The chain joins TRBV30 to TRBJ2-6; 14 bases agree with TRBD2. Germline assignment: CDR1 GTSNPN and CDR2 SVGIG (reference sequence). The CDR3 consists of 19 residues. The V gene end was trimmed by 1 base and the J gene end by 2 bases; junction bases not matched to a gene: 7. The CDR3 coding sequence is TGTGCCTGGAGTGCACTCAGACTAGCGGGAGGGGCTGGGGCCAACGTCCTGACTTTC. Translating it yields CAWSALRLAGGAGANVLTF.

This chain uses TRBV6-5 with TRBJ2-7; TRBD1 matches 7 bases. This CDR3 is 14 amino acids long. The V segment lost 6 bases and the J segment 5 bases; nucleotides outside the gene matches: 10. Germline V lookup: CDR1 MNHEY, CDR2 SVGAGI. The CDR3 nucleotides read TGTGCCAGCAGCCCGACAGGGCCGTCCAACGAGCAGTACTTC. Amino acids: CASSPTGPSNEQYF.

V and J are TRBV19 and TRBJ2-7, with 7 bases matching TRBD2. CDR3 length: 15 amino acids. Unmatched junction bases numbered 9, after V lost 3 bases and J lost 4 bases. CDR1 and CDR2 (germline): LNHDA, SQIVND (reference sequence). This chain's CDR3 is CASSISTSVLYEQYF. The CDR3 coding sequence is TGTGCCAGTAGTATTTCTACTAGCGTGCTTTACGAGCAGTACTTC.

The chain carries TRBV27 and TRBJ2-7, with D tentatively TRBD1 (5 bases). Germline V lookup: CDR1 MNHEY, CDR2 SMNVEV (reference sequence). The CDR3 covers 13 residues. The germline V and J ends were trimmed by 6 bases and 2 bases, with 11 bases remaining between them. DNA for the CDR3: TGTGCCAGCAGCCACGCAGGGCCCTACGAGCAGTACTTC. It yields the protein CASSHAGPYEQYF.

The chain carries TRBV6-5 and TRBJ1-1, with D tentatively TRBD1 (6 bases). The germline gives CDR1 MNHEY, CDR2 SVGAGI. CDR3 length equals 14 residues. V was shortened by 7 bases and J by 9 bases, with 21 bases between the two germline ends. DNA of the CDR3: TGTGCCAGCACCACGCCCGGGGGGCAAAGGAAAGCTTTCTTT. The encoded protein is CASTTPGGQRKAFF.

Details on this clone: Other nucleotide sequences from this sample produce the same CDR3. The chain couples TRBV6-5 to TRBJ2-6, with 9 bases fitting TRBD1. V was pared by 6 bases and J by 2 bases, with 2 bases of the junction left unmatched. CDR3 size: 15 residues. Looked up from germline, CDR1 is MNHEY and CDR2 is SVGAGI. The CDR3 sequence is CASSRDRAGANVLTF. The CDR3 bases are TGTGCCAGCAGCCGGGACAGGGCTGGGGCCAACGTCCTGACTTTC.

The rearrangement links TRBV29-1 to TRBJ2-5; 7 nucleotides agree with TRBD2. The V gene end was trimmed by 6 bases and the J gene end by 5 bases; junction bases not matched to a gene: 6. The CDR3 is made up of 12 amino acids. CDR1 SQVTM and CDR2 ANQGSEA come from the germline V gene. Here the CDR3 DNA reads TGCAGCGTGTGGGAGGGTGGTGAGACCCAGTACTTC. It specifies CSVWEGGETQYF.

The chain employs TRBV6-6 and TRBJ2-3; D is unresolved. Trimming shortened V by 5 bases and J by 0 bases, and 15 bases separated the two germline ends. This CDR3 spans 16 amino acids. Germline assignment: CDR1 MNHNY and CDR2 SVGAGI (reference sequence). CDR3 loop: CASSATTLTSTDTQYF. Written as DNA, the CDR3 is TGTGCCAGCAGTGCGACGACTCTAACAAGCACAGATACGCAGTATTTT.